This is a list of T cell receptor beta chains from one sample in a study of PD-1 blockade in classical Hodgkin lymphoma. The protocol was immunoSEQ multiplex PCR, while the TCRdb copy is restricted to in-frame clones and leaves out a portion. The sample consists of some 30,000 clones, roughly four fifths of them appearing once. The specimen was peripheral blood mononuclear cells (PBMCs), collected before the fourth cycle of nivolumab. Receptor source: a human donor with classical Hodgkin lymphoma. Both conserved end residues are part of each CDR3. A D gene is named only where the DNA matches it firmly. Some rows mark clone size as missing; the rest say once, few, many or name a class of expanded clone.

J: TRBJ1-1
V: TRBV5-4
D: .
size: few
CDR3: CASSGGRGSMNTEAFF
DNA: TGTGCCAGCAGCGGCGGGAGGGGGTCCATGAACACTGAAGCTTTCTTT

J: TRBJ2-7
V: TRBV19
D: .
size: .
CDR3: CASSIAHRESYEQYF
DNA: TGTGCCAGTAGTATAGCCCACAGAGAATCCTACGAGCAGTACTTC

J: TRBJ2-5
V: TRBV7-6
D: .
size: .
CDR3: CASSLNFGGGETQYF
DNA: TGTGCCAGCAGCTTAAATTTTGGAGGGGGGGAGACCCAGTACTTC

J: TRBJ1-4
V: TRBV10-1
D: TRBD1
size: .
CDR3: CASRGDRGEKLFF
DNA: TGCGCCAGCAGAGGGGACAGGGGGGAAAAACTGTTTTTT

J: TRBJ2-3
V: TRBV28
D: .
size: .
CDR3: CASAPGHGADTQYF
DNA: TGTGCCAGCGCCCCTGGGCATGGGGCAGATACGCAGTATTTT

J: TRBJ2-7
V: TRBV10-3
D: .
size: medium-sized
CDR3: CAISDPNEQYF
DNA: TGTGCCATCAGCGACCCCAACGAGCAGTACTTC

J: TRBJ2-1
V: TRBV18
D: TRBD1
size: .
CDR3: CASSPGQSSYNEQFF
DNA: TGTGCCAGCTCACCGGGACAGAGCTCCTACAATGAGCAGTTCTTC

J: TRBJ2-1
V: TRBV27
D: .
size: .
CDR3: CASSLFITNEQFF
DNA: TGTGCCAGCAGTTTATTCATAACCAATGAGCAGTTCTTC

J: TRBJ1-2
V: TRBV5-4
D: TRBD1
size: .
CDR3: CASSLIGAGGGYTF
DNA: TGTGCCAGCAGCTTGATAGGGGCAGGGGGAGGCTACACCTTC

J: TRBJ1-2
V: TRBV5-6
D: TRBD1
size: .
CDR3: CASMDRGNYGYTF
DNA: TGTGCCAGCATGGACAGGGGAAACTATGGCTACACCTTC

J: TRBJ1-4
V: TRBV5-6
D: .
size: .
CDR3: CASSEDPDFATNEKLFF
DNA: TGTGCCAGCAGCGAGGATCCGGATTTTGCAACTAATGAAAAACTGTTTTTT

J: TRBJ1-5
V: TRBV7-9
D: .
size: .
CDR3: CASSLMDQPQHF
DNA: TGTGCCAGCAGCTTAATGGATCAGCCCCAGCATTTT

J: TRBJ2-5
V: TRBV9
D: .
size: .
CDR3: CASSEGSRETQYF
DNA: TGTGCCAGCAGCGAGGGGTCGCGGGAGACCCAGTACTTC